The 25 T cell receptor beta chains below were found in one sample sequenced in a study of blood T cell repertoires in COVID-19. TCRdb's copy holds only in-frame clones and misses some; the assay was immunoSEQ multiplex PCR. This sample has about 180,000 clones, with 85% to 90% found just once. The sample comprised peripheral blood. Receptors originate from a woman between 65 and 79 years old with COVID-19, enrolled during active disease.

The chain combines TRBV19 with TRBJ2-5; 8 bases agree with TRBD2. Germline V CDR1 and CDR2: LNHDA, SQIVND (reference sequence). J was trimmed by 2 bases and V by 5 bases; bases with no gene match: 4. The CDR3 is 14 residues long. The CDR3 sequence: CASSSVAGQETQYF. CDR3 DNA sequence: TGTGCCAGTAGTTCGGTAGCGGGACAAGAGACCCAGTACTTC.

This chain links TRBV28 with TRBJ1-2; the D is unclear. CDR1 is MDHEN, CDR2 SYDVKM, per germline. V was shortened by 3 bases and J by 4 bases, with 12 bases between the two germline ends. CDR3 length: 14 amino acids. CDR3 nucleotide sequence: TGTGCCAGCAGTTTGGGTCGCAGGATCTATGGCTACACCTTC. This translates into CASSLGRRIYGYTF.

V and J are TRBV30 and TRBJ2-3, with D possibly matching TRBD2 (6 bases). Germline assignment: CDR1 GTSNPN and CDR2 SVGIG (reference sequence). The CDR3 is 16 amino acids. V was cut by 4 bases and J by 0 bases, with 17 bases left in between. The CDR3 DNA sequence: TGTGCCTGGATTTATGGGAGGAGCCCTAGCACAGATACGCAGTATTTT. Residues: CAWIYGRSPSTDTQYF. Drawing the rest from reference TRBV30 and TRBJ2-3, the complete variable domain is SQTIHQWPATLVQPVGSPLSLECTVEGTSNPNLYWYRQAAGRGLQLLFYSVGIGQISSEVPQNLSASRPQDRQFILSSKKLLLSDSGFYLCAWIYGRSPSTDTQYFGPGTRLTVL.

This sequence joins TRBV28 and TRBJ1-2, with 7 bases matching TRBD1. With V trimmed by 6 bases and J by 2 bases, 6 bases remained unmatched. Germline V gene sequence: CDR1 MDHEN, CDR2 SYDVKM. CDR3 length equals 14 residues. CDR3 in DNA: TGTGCCAGCAGGAACAGGGGTCCCAACTATGGCTACACCTTC. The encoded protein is CASRNRGPNYGYTF.

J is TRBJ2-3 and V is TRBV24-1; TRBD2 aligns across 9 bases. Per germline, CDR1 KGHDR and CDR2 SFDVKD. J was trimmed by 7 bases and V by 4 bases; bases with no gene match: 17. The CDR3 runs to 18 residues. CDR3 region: CATSDTSGPFEEGYTQYF. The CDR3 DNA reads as TGTGCCACCAGTGACACTAGCGGGCCGTTTGAGGAGGGCTATACGCAGTATTTT.

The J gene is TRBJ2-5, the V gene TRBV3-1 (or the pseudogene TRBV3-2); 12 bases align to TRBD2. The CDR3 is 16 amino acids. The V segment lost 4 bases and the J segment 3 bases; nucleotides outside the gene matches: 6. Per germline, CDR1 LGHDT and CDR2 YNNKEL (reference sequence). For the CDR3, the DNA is TGTGCCAGCAGCCGGGCTAGCGGGAGGGCCGAAGAGACCCAGTACTTC. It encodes CASSRASGRAEETQYF.

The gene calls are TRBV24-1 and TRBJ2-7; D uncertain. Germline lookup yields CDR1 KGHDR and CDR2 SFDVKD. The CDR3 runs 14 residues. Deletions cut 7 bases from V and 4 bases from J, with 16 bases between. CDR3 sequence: CATRPRGSKYEQYF. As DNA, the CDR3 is TGTGCCACCAGGCCCCGCGGCAGCAAGTACGAGCAGTACTTC.

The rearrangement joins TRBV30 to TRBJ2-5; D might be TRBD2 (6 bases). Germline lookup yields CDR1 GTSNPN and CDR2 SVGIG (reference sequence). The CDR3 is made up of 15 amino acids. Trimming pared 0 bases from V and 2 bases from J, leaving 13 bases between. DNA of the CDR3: TGTGCCTGGAGTGTATCTGCGGGACTTCAAGAGACCCAGTACTTC. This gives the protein CAWSVSAGLQETQYF.

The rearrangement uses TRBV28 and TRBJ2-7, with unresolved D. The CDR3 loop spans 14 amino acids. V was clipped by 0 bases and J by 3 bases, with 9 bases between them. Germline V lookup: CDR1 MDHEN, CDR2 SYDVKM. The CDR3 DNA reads TGTGCCAGCAGTTTATGGGAAAGAGGCTACGAGCAGTACTTC. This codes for CASSLWERGYEQYF.

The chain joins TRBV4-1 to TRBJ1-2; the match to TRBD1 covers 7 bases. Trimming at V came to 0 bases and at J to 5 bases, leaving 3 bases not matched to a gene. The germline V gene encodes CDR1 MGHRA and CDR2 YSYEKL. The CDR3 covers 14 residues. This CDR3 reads CASSQEPQGYGYTF. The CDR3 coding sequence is TGCGCCAGCAGCCAAGAACCACAGGGGTATGGCTACACCTTC.

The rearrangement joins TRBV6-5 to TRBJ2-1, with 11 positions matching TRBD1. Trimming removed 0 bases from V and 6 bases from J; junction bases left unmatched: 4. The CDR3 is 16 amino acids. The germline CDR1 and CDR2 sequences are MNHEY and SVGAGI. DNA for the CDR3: TGTGCCAGCAGTTACTCAGGGACAGGGGGTCGCAATGAGCAGTTCTTC. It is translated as CASSYSGTGGRNEQFF.

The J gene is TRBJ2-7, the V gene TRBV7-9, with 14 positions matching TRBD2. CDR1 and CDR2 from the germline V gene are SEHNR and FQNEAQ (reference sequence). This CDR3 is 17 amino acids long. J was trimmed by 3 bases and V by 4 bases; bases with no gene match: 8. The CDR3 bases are TGTGCCAGCAGCTCCGGGACAGGACTAGCGGGAGGCTACGAGCAGTACTTC. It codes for CASSSGTGLAGGYEQYF.

Written as DNA, the CDR3 is TGTGCCAGCAGCTTAGCCGTGAGCTATGGCTACACCTTC. It encodes CASSLAVSYGYTF. The rearrangement links TRBV7-8 to TRBJ1-2; D gene uncertain. Trimming took off 0 bases at V and 4 bases at J, with 6 bases between the two ends. The CDR3 is 13 amino acids. Looked up from germline, CDR1 is SGHVS and CDR2 is FQNEAQ.

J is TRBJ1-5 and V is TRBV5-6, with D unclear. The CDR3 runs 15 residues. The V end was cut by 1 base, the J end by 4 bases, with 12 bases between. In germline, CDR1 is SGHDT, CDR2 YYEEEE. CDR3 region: CASSLFSGGNQPQHF. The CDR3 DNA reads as TGTGCCAGCAGCTTGTTTTCGGGCGGGAATCAGCCCCAGCATTTT. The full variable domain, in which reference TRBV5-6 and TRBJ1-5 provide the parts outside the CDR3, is DAGVTQSPTHLIKTRGQQVTLRCSPKSGHDTVSWYQQALGQGPQFIFQYYEEEERQRGNFPDRFSGHQFPNYSSELNVNALLLGDSALYLCASSLFSGGNQPQHFGDGTRLSIL.

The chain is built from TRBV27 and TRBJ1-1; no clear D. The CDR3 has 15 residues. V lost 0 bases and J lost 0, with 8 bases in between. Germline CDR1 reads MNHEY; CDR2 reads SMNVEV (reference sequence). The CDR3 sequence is CASSLSPGMNTEAFF. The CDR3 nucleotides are TGTGCCAGCAGTTTATCCCCCGGGATGAACACTGAAGCTTTCTTT.

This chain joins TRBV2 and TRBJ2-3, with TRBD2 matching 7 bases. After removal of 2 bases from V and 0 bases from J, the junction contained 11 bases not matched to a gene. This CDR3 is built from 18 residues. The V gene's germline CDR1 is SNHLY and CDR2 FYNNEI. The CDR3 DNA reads TGTGCCAGCAGTGAATGGGCGGGAGAGTTCTCTAGCACAGATACGCAGTATTTT. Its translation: CASSEWAGEFSSTDTQYF.

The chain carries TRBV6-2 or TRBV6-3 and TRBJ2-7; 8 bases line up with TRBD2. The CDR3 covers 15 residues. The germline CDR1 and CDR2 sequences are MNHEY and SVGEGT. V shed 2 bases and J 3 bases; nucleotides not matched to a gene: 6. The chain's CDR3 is CASSYEAGAFYEQYF. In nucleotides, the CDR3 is TGTGCCAGCAGTTACGAAGCGGGAGCCTTCTACGAGCAGTACTTC.

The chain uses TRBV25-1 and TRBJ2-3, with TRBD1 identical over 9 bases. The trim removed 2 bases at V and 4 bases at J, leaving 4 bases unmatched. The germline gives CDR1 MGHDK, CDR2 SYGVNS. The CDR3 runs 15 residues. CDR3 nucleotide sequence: TGTGCCAGCAGTGAACGGGGACAGGGACCAGATACGCAGTATTTT. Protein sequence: CASSERGQGPDTQYF.

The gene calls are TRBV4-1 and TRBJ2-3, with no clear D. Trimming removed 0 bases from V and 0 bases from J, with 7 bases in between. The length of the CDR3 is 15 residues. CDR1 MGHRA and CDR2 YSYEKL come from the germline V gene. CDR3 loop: CASSQELRSTDTQYF. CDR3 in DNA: TGCGCCAGCAGCCAAGAGTTGCGGAGCACAGATACGCAGTATTTT.

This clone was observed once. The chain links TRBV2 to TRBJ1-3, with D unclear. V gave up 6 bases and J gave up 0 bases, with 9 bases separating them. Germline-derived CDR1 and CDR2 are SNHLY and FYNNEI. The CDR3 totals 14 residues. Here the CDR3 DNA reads TGTGCCAGCAGACAGCTCGACTCTGGAAACACCATATATTTT. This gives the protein CASRQLDSGNTIYF.

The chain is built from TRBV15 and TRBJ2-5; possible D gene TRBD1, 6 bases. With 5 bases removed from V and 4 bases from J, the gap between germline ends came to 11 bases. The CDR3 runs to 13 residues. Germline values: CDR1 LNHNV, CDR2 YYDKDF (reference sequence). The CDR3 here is CATSRGHPETQYF. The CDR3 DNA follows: TGTGCCACCAGCCGGGGACATCCAGAGACCCAGTACTTC.

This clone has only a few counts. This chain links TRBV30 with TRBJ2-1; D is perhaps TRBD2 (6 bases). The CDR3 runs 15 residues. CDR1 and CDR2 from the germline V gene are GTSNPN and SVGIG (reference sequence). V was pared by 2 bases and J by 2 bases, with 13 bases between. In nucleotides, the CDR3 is TGTGCCTGGAGTAGAACTAGCCATCCCTACAATGAGCAGTTCTTC. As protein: CAWSRTSHPYNEQFF.

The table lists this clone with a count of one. DNA of the CDR3: TGTGCCAGCAGTTACCGACAGGGGGCATTTGGCTACACCTTC. Translation: CASSYRQGAFGYTF. This chain links TRBV6-5 with TRBJ1-2; 10 positions match TRBD1. V shed 2 bases and J 7 bases; nucleotides not matched to a gene: 4. The CDR3 is 14 residues long. Germline values: CDR1 MNHEY, CDR2 SVGAGI.

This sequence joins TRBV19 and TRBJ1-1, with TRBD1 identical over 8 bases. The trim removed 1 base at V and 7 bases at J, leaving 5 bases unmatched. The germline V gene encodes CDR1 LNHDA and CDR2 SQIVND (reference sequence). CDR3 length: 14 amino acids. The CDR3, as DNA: TGTGCCAGTAGTATAGTTGGACAGGGAATTGAAGCTTTCTTT. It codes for CASSIVGQGIEAFF.

CDR3 DNA: TGTGCCAGCAGCTTAGCGGCAGGGGATTTTGGAAACACCATATATTTT. Its protein product is CASSLAAGDFGNTIYF. The gene calls are TRBV7-8 and TRBJ1-3; perhaps TRBD1 as D (6 bases). Germline loops: CDR1 SGHVS, CDR2 FQNEAQ. The CDR3 has 16 amino acids. V gave up 0 bases and J gave up 3 bases, with 12 bases separating them.